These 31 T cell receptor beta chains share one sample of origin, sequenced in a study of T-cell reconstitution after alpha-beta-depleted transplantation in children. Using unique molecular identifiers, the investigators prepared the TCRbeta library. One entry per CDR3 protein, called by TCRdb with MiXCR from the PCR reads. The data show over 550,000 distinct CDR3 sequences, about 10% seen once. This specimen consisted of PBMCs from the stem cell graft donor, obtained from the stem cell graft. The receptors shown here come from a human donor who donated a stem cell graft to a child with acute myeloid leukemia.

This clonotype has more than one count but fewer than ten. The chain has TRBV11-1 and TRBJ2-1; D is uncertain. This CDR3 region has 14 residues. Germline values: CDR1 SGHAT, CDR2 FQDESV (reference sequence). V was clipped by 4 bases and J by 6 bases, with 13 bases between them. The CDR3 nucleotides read TGTGCCAGCAGCTCTGGCGACCCGGGCAATGAGCAGTTCTTC. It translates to CASSSGDPGNEQFF.

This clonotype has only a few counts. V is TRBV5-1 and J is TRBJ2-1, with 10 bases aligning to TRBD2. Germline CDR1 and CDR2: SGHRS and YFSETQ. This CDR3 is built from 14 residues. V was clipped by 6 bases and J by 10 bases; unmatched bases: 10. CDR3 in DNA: TGCGCCAGCACCAGGGTAGCGGGAGGCAACGAGCAGTTCTTC. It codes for CASTRVAGGNEQFF.

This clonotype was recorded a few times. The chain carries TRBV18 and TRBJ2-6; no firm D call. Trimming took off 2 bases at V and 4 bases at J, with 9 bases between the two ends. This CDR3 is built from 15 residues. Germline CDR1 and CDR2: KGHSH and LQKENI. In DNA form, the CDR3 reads TGTGCCAGCTCACCAGCAGAGCCGGGGGCCAACGTCCTGACTTTC. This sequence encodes CASSPAEPGANVLTF.

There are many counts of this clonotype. The CDR3 protein is CASSLGGSPPYEQYF. The CDR3 nucleotides are TGTGCCAGCAGCTTAGGGGGCAGCCCCCCCTACGAGCAGTACTTC. The chain employs TRBV7-9 and TRBJ2-7, with D perhaps matching TRBD1 (5 bases). CDR1 and CDR2 (germline): SEHNR, FQNEAQ (reference sequence). Trimming removed 1 base at V and 2 bases at J, with 12 bases between. This CDR3 has 15 amino acids. Full variable domain (remainder filled in from reference TRBV7-9 and TRBJ2-7): DTGVSQNPRHKITKRGQNVTFRCDPISEHNRLYWYRQTLGQGPEFLTYFQNEAQLEKSRLLSDRFSAERPKGSFSTLEIQRTEQGDSAMYLCASSLGGSPPYEQYFGPGTRLTVT.

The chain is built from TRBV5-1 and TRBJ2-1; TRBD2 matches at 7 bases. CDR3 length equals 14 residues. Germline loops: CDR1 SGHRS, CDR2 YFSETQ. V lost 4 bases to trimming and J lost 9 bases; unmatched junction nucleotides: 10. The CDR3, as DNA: TGCGCCAGCAGCCTCGACGGAGGGAGGGCTGAGCAGTTCTTC. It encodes CASSLDGGRAEQFF.

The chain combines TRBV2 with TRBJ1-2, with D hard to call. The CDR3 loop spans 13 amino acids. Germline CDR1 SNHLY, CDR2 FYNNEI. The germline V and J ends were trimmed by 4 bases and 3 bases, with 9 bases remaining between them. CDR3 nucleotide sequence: TGTGCCAGCAGTGTATCAGCTTACTATGGCTACACCTTC. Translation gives CASSVSAYYGYTF.

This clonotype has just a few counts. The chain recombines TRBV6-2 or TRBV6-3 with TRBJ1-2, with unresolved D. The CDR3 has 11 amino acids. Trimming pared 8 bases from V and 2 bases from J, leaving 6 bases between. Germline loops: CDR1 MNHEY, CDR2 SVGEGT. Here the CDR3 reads CASAGNYGYTF. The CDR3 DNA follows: TGTGCCAGCGCTGGGAACTATGGCTACACCTTC.

CDR3 nucleotide sequence: TGTGCCAGCAGCTTAGGGCGGGAGGGCCTAGGTGAGCAGTTCTTC. Translating gives CASSLGREGLGEQFF. The chain combines TRBV7-2 with TRBJ2-1; TRBD2 matches at 9 bases. This CDR3 comprises 15 residues. Looked up from germline, CDR1 is SGHTA and CDR2 is FQGNSA. With V trimmed by 1 base and J by 9 bases, 7 bases remained unmatched.

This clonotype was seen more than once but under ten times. The CDR3 sequence: CASSLAGASLNQPQHF. The CDR3 DNA follows: TGTGCCAGCAGTTTAGCGGGGGCTAGCCTAAATCAGCCCCAGCATTTT. This chain connects TRBV12-3 or TRBV12-4 to TRBJ1-5; tentatively, D is TRBD1 (6 bases). This CDR3 has 16 residues. Trimming cost V 0 bases and J 4 bases, with 13 bases left between them.

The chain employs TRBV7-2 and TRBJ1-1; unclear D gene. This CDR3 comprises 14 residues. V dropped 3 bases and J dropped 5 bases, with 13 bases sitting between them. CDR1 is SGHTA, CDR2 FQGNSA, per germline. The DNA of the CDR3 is TGTGCCAGCAGCTTCGGTAAGGCAGGTACTGAAGCTTTCTTT. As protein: CASSFGKAGTEAFF.

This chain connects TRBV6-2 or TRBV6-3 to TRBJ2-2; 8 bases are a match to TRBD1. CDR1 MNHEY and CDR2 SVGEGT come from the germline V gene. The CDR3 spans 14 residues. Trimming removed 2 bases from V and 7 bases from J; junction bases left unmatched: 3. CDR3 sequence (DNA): TGTGCCAGCAGTTACCTGACAGGGGTCGGGGAGCTGTTTTTT. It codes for CASSYLTGVGELFF.

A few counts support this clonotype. CDR3 amino acids: CASSVQYNEQFF. CDR3 in DNA: TGTGCCAGCAGCGTCCAATACAATGAGCAGTTCTTC. J is TRBJ2-1 and V is TRBV7-3; D uncertain. Germline V CDR1 and CDR2: SGHTA, FQGTGA. The CDR3 covers 12 residues. The ends were cut back, 5 bases at V and 4 bases at J, with 6 bases in the middle.

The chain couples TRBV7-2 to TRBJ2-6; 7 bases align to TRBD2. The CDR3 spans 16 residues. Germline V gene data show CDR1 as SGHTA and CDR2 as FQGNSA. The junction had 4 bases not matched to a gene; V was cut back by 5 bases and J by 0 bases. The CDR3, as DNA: TGTGCCAGCAGCACTAGCGTGAGCTCTGGGGCCAACGTCCTGACTTTC. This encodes CASSTSVSSGANVLTF.

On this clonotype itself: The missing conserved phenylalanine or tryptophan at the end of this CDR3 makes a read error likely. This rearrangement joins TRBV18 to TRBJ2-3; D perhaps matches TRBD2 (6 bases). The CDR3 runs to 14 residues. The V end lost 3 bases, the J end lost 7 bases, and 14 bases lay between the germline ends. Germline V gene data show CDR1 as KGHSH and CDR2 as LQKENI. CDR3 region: CASSPTAGTNTQYL. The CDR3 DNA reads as TGTGCCAGCTCACCGACAGCGGGTACAAATACGCAGTATCTT.

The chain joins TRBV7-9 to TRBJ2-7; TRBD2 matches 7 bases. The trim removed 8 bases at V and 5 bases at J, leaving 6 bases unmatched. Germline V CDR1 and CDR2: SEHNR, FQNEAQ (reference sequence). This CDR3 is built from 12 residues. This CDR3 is CASGEGKDEQYF. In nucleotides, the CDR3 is TGTGCCAGCGGGGAGGGGAAAGACGAGCAGTACTTC.

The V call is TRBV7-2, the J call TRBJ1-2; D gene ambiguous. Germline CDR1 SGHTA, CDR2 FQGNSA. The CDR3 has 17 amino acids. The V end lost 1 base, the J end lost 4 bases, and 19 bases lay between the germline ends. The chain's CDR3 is CASSLGTASRAVYGYTF. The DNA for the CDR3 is TGTGCCAGCAGCTTAGGCACGGCGAGTCGGGCGGTCTATGGCTACACCTTC.

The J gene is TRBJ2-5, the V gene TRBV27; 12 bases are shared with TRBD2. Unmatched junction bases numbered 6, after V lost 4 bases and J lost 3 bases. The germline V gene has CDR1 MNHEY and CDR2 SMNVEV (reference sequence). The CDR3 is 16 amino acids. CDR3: CASSSFGLAGKETQYF. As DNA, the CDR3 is TGTGCCAGCAGTTCATTCGGACTAGCGGGAAAAGAGACCCAGTACTTC.

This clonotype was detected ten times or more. For the CDR3, the DNA is TGTGCCAGCAGAACCGATCCGGACAGTTACAATGAGCAGTTCTTC. Translating it yields CASRTDPDSYNEQFF. The V gene is TRBV2, the J gene TRBJ2-1, with D tentatively TRBD1 (6 bases). This CDR3 is built from 15 residues. Germline V lookup: CDR1 SNHLY, CDR2 FYNNEI. With 6 bases removed from V and 4 bases from J, the gap between germline ends came to 16 bases.

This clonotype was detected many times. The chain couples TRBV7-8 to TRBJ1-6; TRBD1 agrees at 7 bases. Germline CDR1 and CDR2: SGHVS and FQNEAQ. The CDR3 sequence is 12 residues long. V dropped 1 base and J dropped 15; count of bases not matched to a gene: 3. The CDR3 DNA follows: TGTGCCAGCAGCTTAGTTGGGACAGTCCTCCACTTT. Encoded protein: CASSLVGTVLHF.

In nucleotides, the CDR3 is TGCGCCAGCAGCTGGACTAGCGGACCCACAGATACGCAGTATTTT. This gives the protein CASSWTSGPTDTQYF. The chain recombines TRBV5-1 with TRBJ2-3, with TRBD2 matching 10 bases. Germline V gene lookup returns CDR1 SGHRS and CDR2 YFSETQ. The CDR3 has 15 residues. The V and J ends lost 3 bases and 2 bases, in that order; junction bases with no gene match: 3.

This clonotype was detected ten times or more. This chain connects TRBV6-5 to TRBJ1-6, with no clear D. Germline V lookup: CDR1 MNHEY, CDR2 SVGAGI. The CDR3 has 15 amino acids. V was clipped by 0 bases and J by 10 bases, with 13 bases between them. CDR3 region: CASSYSTGLGSPLHF. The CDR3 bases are TGTGCCAGCAGTTACTCGACGGGTTTGGGCTCACCCCTCCACTTT.

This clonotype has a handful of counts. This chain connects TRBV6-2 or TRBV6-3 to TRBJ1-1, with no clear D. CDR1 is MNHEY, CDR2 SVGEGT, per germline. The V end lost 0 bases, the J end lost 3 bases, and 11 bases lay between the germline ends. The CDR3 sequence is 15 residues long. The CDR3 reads CASSYSDTAYTEAFF. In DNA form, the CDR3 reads TGTGCCAGCAGTTACTCAGACACAGCATACACTGAAGCTTTCTTT.

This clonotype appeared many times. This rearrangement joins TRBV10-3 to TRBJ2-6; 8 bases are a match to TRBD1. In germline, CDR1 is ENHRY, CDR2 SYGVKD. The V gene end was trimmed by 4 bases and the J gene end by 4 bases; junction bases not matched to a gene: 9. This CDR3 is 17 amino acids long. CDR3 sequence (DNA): TGTGCCATCAGTGTAAGTCAGGGGGCGCACGGGGCCAACGTCCTGACTTTC. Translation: CAISVSQGAHGANVLTF.

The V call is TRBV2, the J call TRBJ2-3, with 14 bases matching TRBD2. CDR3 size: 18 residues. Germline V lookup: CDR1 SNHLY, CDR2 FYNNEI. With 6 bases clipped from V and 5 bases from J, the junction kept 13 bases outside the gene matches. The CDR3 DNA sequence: TGTGCCAGCAGGAACAGACCGGGACTAGCGGGAGCAGGAGATACGCAGTATTTT. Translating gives CASRNRPGLAGAGDTQYF.

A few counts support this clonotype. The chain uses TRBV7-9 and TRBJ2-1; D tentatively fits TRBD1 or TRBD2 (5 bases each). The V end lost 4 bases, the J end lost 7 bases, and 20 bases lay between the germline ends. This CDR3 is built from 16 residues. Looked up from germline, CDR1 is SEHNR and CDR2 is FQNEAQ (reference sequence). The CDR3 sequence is CASSSQNGDRSNEQFF. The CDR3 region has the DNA TGTGCCAGCAGCTCGCAAAATGGGGACCGGTCAAATGAGCAGTTCTTC.

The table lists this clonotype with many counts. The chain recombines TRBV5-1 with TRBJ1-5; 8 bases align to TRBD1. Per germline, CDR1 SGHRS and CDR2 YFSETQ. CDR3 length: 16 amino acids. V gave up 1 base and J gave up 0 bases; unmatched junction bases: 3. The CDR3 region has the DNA TGCGCCAGCAGCTTGACAGGGGGTAATAGCAATCAGCCCCAGCATTTT. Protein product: CASSLTGGNSNQPQHF.

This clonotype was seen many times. The CDR3 coding sequence is TGTGCCAGCAGCGTACACGCACTGAACACCGGGGAGCTGTTTTTT. The encoded protein is CASSVHALNTGELFF. V and J are TRBV9 and TRBJ2-2; D unresolved. Germline V gene sequence: CDR1 SGDLS, CDR2 YYNGEE. The CDR3 extends over 15 amino acids. The germline V and J ends were trimmed by 1 base and 1 base, with 8 bases remaining between them.

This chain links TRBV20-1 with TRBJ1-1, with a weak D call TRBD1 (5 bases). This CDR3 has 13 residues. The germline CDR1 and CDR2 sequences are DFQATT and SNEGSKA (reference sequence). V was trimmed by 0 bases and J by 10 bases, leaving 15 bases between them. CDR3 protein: CSARDSKGLGAFF. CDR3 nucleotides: TGCAGTGCTAGAGATTCGAAGGGGCTGGGAGCTTTCTTT.

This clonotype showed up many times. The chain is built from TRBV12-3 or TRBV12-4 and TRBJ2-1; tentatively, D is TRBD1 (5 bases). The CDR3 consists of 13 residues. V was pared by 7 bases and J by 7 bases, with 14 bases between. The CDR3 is CASTGLVLNEQFF. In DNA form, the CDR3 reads TGTGCCAGCACAGGGCTAGTTCTAAATGAGCAGTTCTTC.

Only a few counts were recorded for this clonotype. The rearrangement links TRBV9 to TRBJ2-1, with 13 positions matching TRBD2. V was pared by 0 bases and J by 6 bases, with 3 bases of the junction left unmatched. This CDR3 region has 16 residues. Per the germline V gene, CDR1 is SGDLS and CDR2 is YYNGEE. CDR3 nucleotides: TGTGCCAGCAGCGTAGCGGGGACTAGCGGGATCAATGAGCAGTTCTTC. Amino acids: CASSVAGTSGINEQFF.

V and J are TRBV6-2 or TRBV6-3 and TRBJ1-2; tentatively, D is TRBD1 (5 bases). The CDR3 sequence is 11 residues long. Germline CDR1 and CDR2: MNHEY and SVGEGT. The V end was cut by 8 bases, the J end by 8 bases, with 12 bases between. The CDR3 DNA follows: TGTGCCAGCCTGACAGTCGGGGGCTACACCTTC. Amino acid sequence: CASLTVGGYTF.